Following are 4 T cell receptor beta chains from one sample sequenced in a study of T cell responses to AZD1222 COVID-19 vaccine. Some clones are missing from TCRdb's copy, which holds only in-frame ones; the method was immunoSEQ multiplex PCR. The sample includes about 91,000 clones, approximately 90% of them seen just once. The sample here was peripheral blood, taken on day 0 of AZD1222 vaccination. Receptors originate from an adult in good health.

The chain employs TRBV28 and TRBJ2-3; TRBD2 might be the D (7 bases). Per the germline V gene, CDR1 is MDHEN and CDR2 is SYDVKM. The CDR3 is 15 amino acids. The CDR3 bases are TGTGCGGCGCGTGGGAGGGGGATTAGCACAGATACGCAGTATTTT. Encoded protein: CAARGRGISTDTQYF. Filled out from reference TRBV28 and TRBJ2-3, the complete variable domain reads DVKVTQSSRYLVKRTGEKVFLECVQDMDHENMFWYRQDPGLGLRLIYFSYDVKMKEKGDIPEGYSVSREKKERFSLILESASTNQTSMYLCAARGRGISTDTQYFGPGTRLTVL.

This clone was detected only a few times. V usage is TRBV28 and J usage is TRBJ2-5; 10 bases are a match to TRBD1. V was pared by 7 bases and J by 5 bases, with 10 bases of the junction left unmatched. CDR1 is MDHEN and CDR2 is SYDVKM in the germline V gene. The CDR3 runs 15 residues. Here the CDR3 DNA reads TGTGCCAGCACCCCGGGACAGGGGTGGGTGGAGACCCAGTACTTC. This codes for CASTPGQGWVETQYF.

V gene TRBV18 combines with J gene TRBJ2-1; TRBD1 matches at 8 bases. The junction had 10 bases not matched to a gene; V was cut back by 3 bases and J by 6 bases. The CDR3 covers 16 residues. Germline CDR1 reads KGHSH; CDR2 reads LQKENI. The CDR3 sequence is CASSPRTGLIGNEQFF. CDR3 sequence (DNA): TGTGCCAGCTCACCGCGGACAGGGTTAATTGGCAATGAGCAGTTCTTC.

The rearrangement links TRBV7-2 to TRBJ2-7; possible D gene TRBD1, 6 bases. This CDR3 comprises 16 residues. Looked up from germline, CDR1 is SGHTA and CDR2 is FQGNSA. Trimming left V 1 base short and J 0 bases short, with 13 bases between. The CDR3 nucleotides read TGTGCCAGCAGCTTAGGAGACAGGCTGAGCTCCTACGAGCAGTACTTC. It yields the protein CASSLGDRLSSYEQYF. The variable domain in full, completed from reference TRBV7-2 and TRBJ2-7, reads GAGVSQSPSNKVTEKGKDVELRCDPISGHTALYWYRQSLGQGLEFLIYFQGNSAPDKSGLPSDRFSAERTGGSVSTLTIQRTQQEDSAVYLCASSLGDRLSSYEQYFGPGTRLTVT.